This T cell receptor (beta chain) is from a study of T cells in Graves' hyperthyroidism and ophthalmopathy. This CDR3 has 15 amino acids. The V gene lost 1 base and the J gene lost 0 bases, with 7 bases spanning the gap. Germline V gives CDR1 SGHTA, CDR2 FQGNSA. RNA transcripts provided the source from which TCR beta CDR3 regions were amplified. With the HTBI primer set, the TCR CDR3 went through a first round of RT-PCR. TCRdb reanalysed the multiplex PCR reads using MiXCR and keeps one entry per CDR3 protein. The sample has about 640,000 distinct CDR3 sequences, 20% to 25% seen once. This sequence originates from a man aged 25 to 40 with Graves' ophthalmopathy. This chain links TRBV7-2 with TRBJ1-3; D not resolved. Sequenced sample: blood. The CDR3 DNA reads TGTGCCAGCAGCTTAGGCGGGCCCTCTGGAAACACCATATATTTT. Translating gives CASSLGGPSGNTIYF.